This record covers a single T cell receptor (beta chain). Only in-frame clones appear in the TCRdb table, and some are missing; sequencing was by immunoSEQ multiplex PCR. The data contain 350,000 to 400,000 clones, 85% to 90% of them singletons. V trimming: 6 bases; J trimming: 4 bases; junction bases outside the gene matches: 3. The germline gives CDR1 MRHNA, CDR2 SNTAGT. This CDR3 has 14 amino acids. These data originate in a study of blood T cell repertoires in COVID-19. As for the study in general: PBMCs, B-cell-depleted T cells, or T cells were the source of the cDNA or gDNA that made up the material.

Two consecutive negative NP/OP PCR tests, clearance, or resolved symptoms defined Cohort 3 recovery. The specimen sequenced was PBMCs or T cells enriched from blood (not recorded which). This clonotype was sampled from a woman in her thirties who had recovered from COVID-19. The chain recombines TRBV6-4 with TRBJ2-2, with 9 positions matching TRBD1. DNA for the CDR3: TGTGCCAGCAGCGAACAGGGGGCCACCGGGGAGCTGTTTTTT. It encodes CASSEQGATGELFF.